A selection of T cell receptor beta chains follows, all from one sample in a study of blood T cell repertoires in COVID-19. Clones were sequenced by immunoSEQ multiplex PCR, and TCRdb holds only the in-frame ones, with some missing. This table has 130,000 or so clones, 85% to 90% appearing once. Material: peripheral blood. These receptor sequences come from a man over 45 with active or convalescent COVID-19. Both conserved end residues are part of each CDR3. The D gene is left open where the match is weak. Size tells how often a clone was seen (once, few, many) or the class of an expanded clone, and some rows leave it out.

TRBJ1-1 | - | TRBV7-2 | few | TGTGCCAGCAGCTTGCTGGAGGGAAGGAACACTGAAGCTTTCTTT | CASSLLEGRNTEAFF
TRBJ1-6 | - | TRBV30 | - | TGTGCCTGGAGGGGGCTAAGCTCACCCCTCCACTTT | CAWRGLSSPLHF
TRBJ2-5 | TRBD1 | TRBV3-1/TRBV3-2 | - | TGTGCCAGCAGCCACCGACAGGGTGGGGAAGAGACCCAGTACTTC | CASSHRQGGEETQYF
TRBJ2-7 | TRBD1 | TRBV11-3 | - | TGTGCCAGCAGCGCAGTAGGGGGCTTTGGGGGTCCCCTCGAGCAGTACTTC | CASSAVGGFGGPLEQYF
TRBJ1-1 | - | TRBV19 | - | TGTGCCAGTAGTGTCGGGGATCGCACTGAAGCTTTCTTT | CASSVGDRTEAFF
TRBJ2-2 | - | TRBV19 | - | TGTGCCAGTAGTAGGTTAGATAACACCGGGGAGCTGTTTTTT | CASSRLDNTGELFF
TRBJ1-1 | TRBD1 | TRBV28 | - | TGTGCCACCCTACTTCGGGACAGGGACGAGGCTTTCTTT | CATLLRDRDEAFF
TRBJ1-4 | - | TRBV4-3 | - | TGCGCCAGCAGCCAAGATAGGTTTAGAGGGCCGGGCGAAAAACTGTTTTTT | CASSQDRFRGPGEKLFF
TRBJ1-1 | TRBD1 | TRBV12-5 | - | TGTGCTAGTGGTTCGGGACAGGGGAGGGACACTGAAGCTTTCTTT | CASGSGQGRDTEAFF
TRBJ1-2 | TRBD1 | TRBV19 | - | TGTGCCAGTAGTATAGACCAGGGGGCTGGCGGCTACACCTTC | CASSIDQGAGGYTF
TRBJ1-2 | - | TRBV10-2 | - | TGCGCCAGCAGTGTACCCCAGGTGGACAGCTATGGCTACACCTTC | CASSVPQVDSYGYTF
TRBJ2-7 | TRBD1 | TRBV4-1 | once | TGCGCCAGCAGCCAACCGGGACAGGGGAGCGAGCAGTACTTC | CASSQPGQGSEQYF
TRBJ1-2 | TRBD1 | TRBV28 | - | TGTGCCAGCAGTTTTATGGACAGGGAGGACTATGGCTACACCTTC | CASSFMDREDYGYTF
TRBJ2-7 | TRBD2 | TRBV7-2 | - | TGTGCCAGCAGCTTATATGAGCGGGGGCCGCCCTACGAGCAGTACTTC | CASSLYERGPPYEQYF
TRBJ2-5 | TRBD2 | TRBV19 | few | TGTGCCAGTAGTATCCCCGGGACTAGCGGCCAAGAGACCCAGTACTTC | CASSIPGTSGQETQYF
TRBJ2-7 | TRBD2 | TRBV11-2 | - | TGTGCCAGCAGCTTAGATGCGGGAGGCGGTGAGCAGTACTTC | CASSLDAGGGEQYF
TRBJ2-5 | TRBD2 | TRBV5-6 | - | TGTGCCAGCAGCTTGATTTCCCCAGCGGGGGGGCGAGAGACCCAGTACTTC | CASSLISPAGGRETQYF
TRBJ2-5 | TRBD1 | TRBV3-1/TRBV3-2 | - | TGTGCCAGCAGCCAGGCATACGGGACAGGGAGAGAGACCCAGTACTTC | CASSQAYGTGRETQYF
TRBJ2-1 | - | TRBV15 | - | TGTGCCACCAGCAGAGAGGGCAGGGGAGACAATGAGCAGTTCTTC | CATSREGRGDNEQFF
TRBJ2-5 | TRBD2 | TRBV6-1 | - | TGTGCCAGCAGTGATCTCGGACTAGGAGAGACCCAGTACTTC | CASSDLGLGETQYF
TRBJ2-3 | - | TRBV15 | - | TGTGCCACCAGCAGAGACAAAGGGCTCGGGGGCACAGATACGCAGTATTTT | CATSRDKGLGGTDTQYF
TRBJ2-2 | TRBD2 | TRBV5-1 | few | TGCGCCAGCAGCTTGGGACTAGCGGGAGGCGCGAACACCGGGGAGCTGTTTTTT | CASSLGLAGGANTGELFF
TRBJ2-5 | - | TRBV6-5 | - | TGTGCCAGCAGTTACGAGGAGGGAGAGGAGACCCAGTACTTC | CASSYEEGEETQYF
TRBJ2-7 | - | TRBV12-3/TRBV12-4 | - | TGTGCCAGCAGTCCGGCCTACGAGCAGTACTTC | CASSPAYEQYF
TRBJ2-1 | - | TRBV19 | - | TGTGCCAGTAGTATCGGCTACAATGAGCAGTTCTTC | CASSIGYNEQFF
TRBJ1-2 | TRBD1 | TRBV7-8 | - | TGTGCCAGCAGCTTAGCGGGGCGGGACAGAATTTATGGCTACACCTTC | CASSLAGRDRIYGYTF